The clone carrying this T cell receptor beta chain was seen at least ten times. The antigen remains unidentified. TCRdb called the RT-PCR reads again in MiXCR, with one record for every CDR3 protein. The sample holds about 700,000 distinct CDR3 sequences, about 15% seen once. The CDR3 has 14 amino acids. After removal of 5 bases from V and 3 bases from J, the junction contained 6 bases not matched to a gene. Germline loops: CDR1 SGHAT, CDR2 FQDESV (reference sequence). This sample was taken from a study of response to subunit inactivated influenza vaccine. The study, taken as a whole, reports: After each seasonal influenza vaccination, few new T cells are recruited, the authors suggested.

This chain uses TRBV11-1 with TRBJ2-7, with 8 bases identical to TRBD1. This specimen was PBMCs from blood, taken approximately 15 days before vaccination. The origin of this receptor is a man aged 45 to 65 who received an inactivated influenza vaccine. CDR3 region: CASSPTDRVYEQYF. In DNA form, the CDR3 reads TGTGCCAGCAGCCCAACGGACAGGGTCTACGAGCAGTACTTC.